The clone carrying this TCR beta chain was observed a handful of times. Germline V gene data show CDR1 as KGHSH and CDR2 as LQKENI. The CDR3 is 14 residues long. V gave up 0 bases and J gave up 3 bases, with 8 bases separating them. The data were obtained in a study of shared T cell receptors in the human thymus. Only in-frame clones appear in the TCRdb table, and some are missing; sequencing was by immunoSEQ multiplex PCR. Found here are under 700,000 clones, approximately 78% of them singletons; the top ten hold more than 0.01%. The data were also submitted as part of a second study, on human thymus T cells. This second study notes: Use of V and J genes seemed skewed within the thymic and blood repertoires.

Input material: thymocytes. The TCR comes from a boy younger than two with a congenital heart defect. The chain recombines TRBV18 with TRBJ2-5; D not resolved. Written as DNA, the CDR3 is TGTGCCAGCTCACCACCGATGGCTGAAGAGACCCAGTACTTC. Protein sequence: CASSPPMAEETQYF. The entire variable domain, with the rest obtained from reference TRBV18 and TRBJ2-5, is as follows: NAGVMQNPRHLVRRRGQEARLRCSPMKGHSHVYWYRQLPEEGLKFMVYLQKENIIDESGMPKERFSAEFPKEGPSILRIQQVVRGDSAAYFCASSPPMAEETQYFGPGTRLLVL.